In its sample, the clone carrying this T cell receptor beta chain was seen a few times. J was trimmed by 5 bases and V by 5 bases; bases with no gene match: 8. The germline gives CDR1 LNHDA, CDR2 SQIVND (reference sequence). The CDR3 length is 15 residues. The sample comes from a study of blood T cell repertoires in COVID-19. Background on the study: Before being deemed recovered, Cohort 3 donors had two negative PCRs, clearance, or symptom resolution.

Repertoires were generated with immunoSEQ multiplex PCR, while TCRdb's copy carries only in-frame clones and drops some. The data hold about 400,000 clones, with approximately 87% observed a single time. The TCR comes from a man aged 35-49 years in a cohort exposed to, infected with or recovered from COVID-19 (not recorded which). Specimen: PBMCs or T cells enriched from blood (not recorded which). The rearrangement uses TRBV19 and TRBJ1-1; 10 bases map to TRBD1. Here the CDR3 reads CASSFRQGARTEAFF. The CDR3 region has the DNA TGTGCCAGTAGTTTCCGACAGGGGGCCCGAACTGAAGCTTTCTTT.